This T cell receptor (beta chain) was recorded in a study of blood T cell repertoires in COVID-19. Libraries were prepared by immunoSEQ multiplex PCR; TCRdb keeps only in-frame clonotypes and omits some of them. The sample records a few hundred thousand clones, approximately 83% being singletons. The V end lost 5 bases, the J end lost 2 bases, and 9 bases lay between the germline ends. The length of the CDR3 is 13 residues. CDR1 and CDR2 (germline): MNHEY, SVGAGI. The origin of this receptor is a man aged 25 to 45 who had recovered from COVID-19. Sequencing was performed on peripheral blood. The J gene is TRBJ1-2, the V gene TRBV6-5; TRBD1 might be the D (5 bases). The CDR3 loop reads CASSRQPNYGYTF. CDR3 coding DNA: TGTGCCAGCAGTCGACAGCCCAACTATGGCTACACCTTC.